What follows are 25 T cell receptor beta chains derived from one specimen sequenced in a study of T cells expressing NK-cell markers. TCRdb re-analyzed the 5' RACE reads; it lists each CDR3 protein once, without DNA. This sample lists about 460,000 distinct CDR3 sequences; its ten largest clones have more than 1.4%. The sample was blood T cells: a sorted CD56 or NKG2C T cell subset, CD4+ or CD8+ T cells, or bulk PBMC T cells (not recorded which). These TCRs come from a woman aged 45 to 65 in good health.

This CDR3 reads CASSPFEPDTQYF. The chain employs TRBV18 and TRBJ2-3. The CDR3 extends over 13 amino acids. CDR1 and CDR2 from the germline V gene are KGHSH and LQKENI.

The gene calls are TRBV7-6 and TRBJ2-1; TCRdb reports TRBD1, a call that lacks DNA to check it against. Germline CDR1 reads SGHVS; CDR2 reads FNYEAQ. The CDR3 totals 15 residues. CDR3 region: CASSFRWQVGNEQFF.

This sequence joins TRBV7-6 and TRBJ1-2. This CDR3 is built from 14 residues. Germline values: CDR1 SGHVS, CDR2 FNYEAQ. The CDR3 is CASSLTGSEYGYTF.

The V call is TRBV7-9, the J call TRBJ2-2. The germline V gene encodes CDR1 SEHNR and CDR2 FQNEAQ (reference sequence). This CDR3 is built from 17 residues. CDR3 protein: CASSFGQFGPNTGELFF.

The CDR3 is CASRPRTSPSPYEQYF. This chain uses TRBV10-1 with TRBJ2-7; as DNA is missing, the TRBD2 call by TCRdb cannot be tested. CDR1 WNHNN and CDR2 SYGVQD come from the germline V gene (reference sequence). This CDR3 has 16 residues.

This chain joins TRBV5-1 and TRBJ2-2; TCRdb names TRBD1, which stays unverified in the absence of DNA. CDR3 length: 15 residues. Germline CDR1 SGHRS, CDR2 YFSETQ. The CDR3 spells CASSLEAGVAGELFF. Filled out from reference TRBV5-1 and TRBJ2-2, the complete variable domain reads KAGVTQTPRYLIKTRGQQVTLSCSPISGHRSVSWYQQTPGQGLQFLFEYFSETQRNKGNFPGRFSGRQFSNSRSEMNVSTLELGDSALYLCASSLEAGVAGELFFGEGSRLTVL.

The rearrangement links TRBV5-5 to TRBJ2-7; TCRdb's D gene call, TRBD1, goes unchecked for lack of DNA. The germline V gene has CDR1 SGHKS and CDR2 YYEKEE (reference sequence). The CDR3 extends over 17 amino acids. CDR3: CASSLAGGLTFSYEQYF.

J is TRBJ2-1 and V is TRBV5-1. Germline CDR1 reads SGHRS; CDR2 reads YFSETQ. The CDR3 has 16 residues. The CDR3 loop is CASSWTRVGLYNEQFF. Filled out from reference TRBV5-1 and TRBJ2-1, the complete variable domain reads KAGVTQTPRYLIKTRGQQVTLSCSPISGHRSVSWYQQTPGQGLQFLFEYFSETQRNKGNFPGRFSGRQFSNSRSEMNVSTLELGDSALYLCASSWTRVGLYNEQFFGPGTRLTVL.

The chain recombines TRBV5-1 with TRBJ1-3. Per the germline V gene, CDR1 is SGHRS and CDR2 is YFSETQ. This CDR3 spans 15 amino acids. The CDR3 is CASSLYLSSGNTIYF. The full variable domain, with the rest looked up from reference TRBV5-1 and TRBJ1-3, is KAGVTQTPRYLIKTRGQQVTLSCSPISGHRSVSWYQQTPGQGLQFLFEYFSETQRNKGNFPGRFSGRQFSNSRSEMNVSTLELGDSALYLCASSLYLSSGNTIYFGEGSWLTVV.

The chain joins TRBV5-1 to TRBJ1-1; with no DNA, the TCRdb D assignment of TRBD1 cannot be verified. Looked up from germline, CDR1 is SGHRS and CDR2 is YFSETQ. The CDR3 is 18 amino acids. CDR3 residues: CASSWGPPGQGATVEAFF.

The rearrangement links TRBV12-3 or TRBV12-4 to TRBJ1-5. The CDR3 length is 13 residues. CDR3 region: CASSQTGEGPQHF.

The gene calls are TRBV6-1 and TRBJ2-4; TCRdb's D call, TRBD1, is unchecked because there is no DNA. Germline CDR1 MNHNS, CDR2 SASEGT. This CDR3 spans 13 amino acids. The CDR3: CASNPELWDIQYF.

The chain is built from TRBV5-6 and TRBJ1-1. Germline CDR1 reads SGHDT; CDR2 reads YYEEEE. The CDR3 consists of 12 residues. This CDR3 is CASSPWSGEAFF.

The chain is built from TRBV12-3 or TRBV12-4 and TRBJ2-2; TCRdb outputs TRBD2, but without DNA this stays unchecked. The CDR3 extends over 13 amino acids. CDR3 residues: CANGRGGTGELFF.

The chain's CDR3 is CASSTSVSASGRVEQFF. The rearrangement uses TRBV3-1 and TRBJ2-1; the D call from TCRdb, TRBD2, cannot be confirmed without DNA. CDR3 length: 17 amino acids. Germline assignment: CDR1 LGHDT and CDR2 YNNKEL (reference sequence).

This chain uses TRBV5-1 with TRBJ1-2. Germline V lookup: CDR1 SGHRS, CDR2 YFSETQ. The CDR3 covers 15 residues. Here the CDR3 reads CASSTTPQANYGYTF.

The chain joins TRBV5-1 to TRBJ2-3; as DNA is missing, the TRBD1 call by TCRdb cannot be tested. The germline V gene has CDR1 SGHRS and CDR2 YFSETQ. The CDR3 loop spans 15 amino acids. This CDR3 reads CASRLRGQDTDTQYF.

This chain uses TRBV6-4 with TRBJ2-3; the D gene TCRdb calls, TRBD2, cannot be checked with no DNA. This CDR3 is built from 15 residues. The germline V gene has CDR1 MRHNA and CDR2 SNTAGT. CDR3 in amino acids: CATRLAGGSQDTQYF.

The chain uses TRBV21-1 and TRBJ2-4; without DNA, the TCRdb call of TRBD1 cannot be checked. TRBV21-1 is a listed pseudogene. This CDR3 comprises 15 residues. CDR3 loop: CASSNRARAKNIQYF.

The V and J genes are TRBV3-1 and TRBJ2-1. Germline V gene data show CDR1 as LGHDT and CDR2 as YNNKEL (reference sequence). This CDR3 comprises 12 residues. The CDR3 here is CASSRGYSEQFF.

The gene calls are TRBV6-5 and TRBJ2-5; TCRdb outputs TRBD2, but without DNA this stays unchecked. Germline assignment: CDR1 MNHEY and CDR2 SVGAGI. This CDR3 has 12 amino acids. The CDR3 here is CASSELAGTQYF.

CDR3 amino acids: CASSQGTGILTGELFF. The chain couples TRBV4-1 to TRBJ2-2; the TRBD1 assignment by TCRdb is unverifiable without DNA. CDR3 length: 16 residues. The germline gives CDR1 MGHRA, CDR2 YSYEKL.

J is TRBJ1-3 and V is TRBV6-5; TCRdb proposes TRBD1, but this gene call is untestable without DNA. The CDR3 extends over 15 amino acids. Looked up from germline, CDR1 is MNHEY and CDR2 is SVGAGI. The CDR3 reads CASSYARGLGNTIYF.

V is TRBV29-1 and J is TRBJ2-5; as DNA is missing, the TRBD1 call by TCRdb cannot be tested. This CDR3 spans 14 amino acids. Germline CDR1 and CDR2: SQVTM and ANQGSEA. The CDR3 is CSVGGFPGQETQYF.

The V and J genes are TRBV11-2 and TRBJ2-1; TCRdb lists TRBD2, though no DNA is available to test this call. The length of the CDR3 is 15 residues. Germline CDR1 is SGHAT and CDR2 is FQNNGV. The CDR3 region is CASSLVGLAANEQFF. The complete variable domain, with remaining parts taken from reference TRBV11-2 and TRBJ2-1, reads EAGVAQSPRYKIIEKRQSVAFWCNPISGHATLYWYQQILGQGPKLLIQFQNNGVVDDSQLPKDRFSAERLKGVDSTLKIQPAKLEDSAVYLCASSLVGLAANEQFFGPGTRLTVL.